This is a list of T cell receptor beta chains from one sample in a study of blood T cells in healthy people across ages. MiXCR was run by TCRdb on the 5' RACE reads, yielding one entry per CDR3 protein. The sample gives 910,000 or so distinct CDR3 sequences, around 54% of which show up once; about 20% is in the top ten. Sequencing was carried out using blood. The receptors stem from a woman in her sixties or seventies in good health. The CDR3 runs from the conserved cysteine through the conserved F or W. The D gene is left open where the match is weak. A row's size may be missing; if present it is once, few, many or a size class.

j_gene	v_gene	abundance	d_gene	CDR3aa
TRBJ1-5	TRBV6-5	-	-	CASSFNQPGYNSNQPQHF
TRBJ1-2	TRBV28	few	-	CASSSHAVTTGRGYTF
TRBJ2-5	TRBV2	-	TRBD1	CASRTGMKTQYF
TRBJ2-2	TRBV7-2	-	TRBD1	CASSRDRNTGELFF
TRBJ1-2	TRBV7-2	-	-	CASSSATMEGYTF
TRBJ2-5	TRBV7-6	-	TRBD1	CASSVPGTGQTQYF
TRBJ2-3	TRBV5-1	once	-	CASSVDSGDMQYF
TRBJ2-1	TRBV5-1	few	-	CASSTGGVDNEQFF
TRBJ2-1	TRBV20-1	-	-	CSAIFGTEQFF
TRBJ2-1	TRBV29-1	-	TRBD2	CSVQGRGWEQFF
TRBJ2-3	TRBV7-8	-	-	CASSLQPGARGQYF
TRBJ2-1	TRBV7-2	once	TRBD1	CASSSDRGRWNEQFF
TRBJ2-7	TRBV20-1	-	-	CSAGPRTGFHEQYF
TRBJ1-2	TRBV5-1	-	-	CASSSTSYTGIVKKGYGYTF
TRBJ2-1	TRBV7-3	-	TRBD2	CASTPSSGSSYNEQFF
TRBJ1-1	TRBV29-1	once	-	CSVEEGRGTEAFF
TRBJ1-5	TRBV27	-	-	CASSSERGSGQPQHF